This T cell receptor (beta chain) was obtained from a study of OX40 agonist ivuxolimab in advanced cancers. Across the whole study: Patients assigned to dose escalation were diagnosed with hepatocellular carcinoma, melanoma, renal cell or head and neck cancer.

CDR3 length: 13 residues. Trimming removed 4 bases at V and 2 bases at J, with 8 bases between. Overall study results and limits: Those patients achieving a partial response at 0.1-3.0 mg/kg showed among the lowest clonal expansion. At 0.1 to 3.0 mg/kg, CD4+ and CD8+ blood T cells expanded clonally by week 6.

The assay was immunoSEQ multiplex PCR, and TCRdb's table has in-frame clones only and misses some. The table records roughly 100,000 clones, approximately 85% of them present only once. As regards this clone: Its matching antigen is unknown.

V and J are TRBV7-1 and TRBJ2-5; D is uncertain. TRBV7-1 qualifies as an ORF whose function is uncertain. This clonotype was obtained from an adult with an advanced solid tumor such as melanoma, head and neck, liver or kidney cancer. The starting material was CD4+ or CD8+ T cells sorted from blood, obtained in a trial of the OX40 agonist ivuxolimab. CDR3 in amino acids: CASSLFTQETQYF. The CDR3 DNA sequence: TGTGCCAGCAGCTTATTTACTCAAGAGACCCAGTACTTC.